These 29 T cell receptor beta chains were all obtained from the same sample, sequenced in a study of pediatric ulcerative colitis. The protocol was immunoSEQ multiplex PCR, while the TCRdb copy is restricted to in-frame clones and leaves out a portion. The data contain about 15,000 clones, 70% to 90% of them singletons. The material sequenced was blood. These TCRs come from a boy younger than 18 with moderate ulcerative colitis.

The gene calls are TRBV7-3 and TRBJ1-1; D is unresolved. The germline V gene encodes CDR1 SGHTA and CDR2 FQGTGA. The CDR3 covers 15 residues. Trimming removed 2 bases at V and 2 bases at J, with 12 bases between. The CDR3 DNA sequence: TGTGCCAGCAGCTTATTGCCCCTCATAAACACTGAAGCTTTCTTT. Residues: CASSLLPLINTEAFF.

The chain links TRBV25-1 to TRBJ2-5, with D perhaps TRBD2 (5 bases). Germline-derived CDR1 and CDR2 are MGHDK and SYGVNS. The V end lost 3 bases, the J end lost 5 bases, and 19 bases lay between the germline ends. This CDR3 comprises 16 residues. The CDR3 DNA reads TGTGCCAGCAGTGAGACCACCGGGAACCTGGGGGAGACCCAGTACTTC. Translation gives CASSETTGNLGETQYF. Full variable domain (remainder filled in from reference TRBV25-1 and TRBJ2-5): EADIYQTPRYLVIGTGKKITLECSQTMGHDKMYWYQQDPGMELHLIHYSYGVNSTEKGDLSSESTVSRIRTEHFPLTLESARPSHTSQYLCASSETTGNLGETQYFGPGTRLLVL.

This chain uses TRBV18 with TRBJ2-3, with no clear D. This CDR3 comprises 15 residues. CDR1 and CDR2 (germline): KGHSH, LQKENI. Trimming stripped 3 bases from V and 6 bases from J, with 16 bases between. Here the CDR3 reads CASSPRDAYLDTQYF. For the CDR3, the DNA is TGTGCCAGCTCACCCCGCGACGCGTACCTTGATACGCAGTATTTT.

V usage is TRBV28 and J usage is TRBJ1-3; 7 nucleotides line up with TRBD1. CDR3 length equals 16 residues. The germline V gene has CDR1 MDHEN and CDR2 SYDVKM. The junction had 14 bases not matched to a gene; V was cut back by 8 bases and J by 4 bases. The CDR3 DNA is TGTGCCAGCTATGAACCTACAGGGGCTTTCGGAAACACCATATATTTT. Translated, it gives CASYEPTGAFGNTIYF.

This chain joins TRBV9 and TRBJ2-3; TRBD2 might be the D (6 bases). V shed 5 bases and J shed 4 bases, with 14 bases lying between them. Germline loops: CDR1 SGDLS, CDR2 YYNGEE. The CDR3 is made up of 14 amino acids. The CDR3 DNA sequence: TGTGCCAGCAGTCCAGTTAGCGGACCAGATACGCAGTATTTT. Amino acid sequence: CASSPVSGPDTQYF.

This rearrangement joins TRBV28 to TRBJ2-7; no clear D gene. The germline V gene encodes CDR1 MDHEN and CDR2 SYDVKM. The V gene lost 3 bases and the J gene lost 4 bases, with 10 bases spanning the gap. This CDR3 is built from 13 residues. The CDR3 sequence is CASSFPGKYEQYF. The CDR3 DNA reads TGTGCCAGCAGTTTCCCAGGAAAGTACGAGCAGTACTTC. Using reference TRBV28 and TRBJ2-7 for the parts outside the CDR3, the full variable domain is DVKVTQSSRYLVKRTGEKVFLECVQDMDHENMFWYRQDPGLGLRLIYFSYDVKMKEKGDIPEGYSVSREKKERFSLILESASTNQTSMYLCASSFPGKYEQYFGPGTRLTVT.

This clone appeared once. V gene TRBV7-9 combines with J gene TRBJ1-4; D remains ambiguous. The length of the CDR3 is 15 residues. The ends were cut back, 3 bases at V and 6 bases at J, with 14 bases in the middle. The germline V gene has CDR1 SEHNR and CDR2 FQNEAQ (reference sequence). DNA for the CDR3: TGTGCCAGCAGCTTCCTTTCTGGAGGTTATGAAAAACTGTTTTTT. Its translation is CASSFLSGGYEKLFF.

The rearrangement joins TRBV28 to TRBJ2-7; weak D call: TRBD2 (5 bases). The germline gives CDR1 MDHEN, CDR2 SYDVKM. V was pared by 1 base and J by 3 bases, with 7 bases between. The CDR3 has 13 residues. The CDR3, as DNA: TGTGCCAGCAGTTTATCGGGATACTACGAGCAGTACTTC. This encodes CASSLSGYYEQYF.

In nucleotides, the CDR3 is TGCGCCAGCAGCCAAGCCACGGGAGTAGGGGAAAAACTGTTTTTT. This codes for CASSQATGVGEKLFF. The rearrangement links TRBV4-3 to TRBJ1-4, with D unclear. CDR1 and CDR2 from the germline V gene are LGHNA and YSLEER. V lost 1 base, J lost 8 bases, and 14 bases lay in between. The CDR3 has 15 residues.

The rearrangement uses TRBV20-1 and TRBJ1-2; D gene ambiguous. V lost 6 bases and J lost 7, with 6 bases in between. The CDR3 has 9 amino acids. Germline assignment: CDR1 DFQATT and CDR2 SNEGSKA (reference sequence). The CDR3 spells CSAPGGYTF. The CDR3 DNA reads TGCAGTGCCCCGGGTGGCTACACCTTC.

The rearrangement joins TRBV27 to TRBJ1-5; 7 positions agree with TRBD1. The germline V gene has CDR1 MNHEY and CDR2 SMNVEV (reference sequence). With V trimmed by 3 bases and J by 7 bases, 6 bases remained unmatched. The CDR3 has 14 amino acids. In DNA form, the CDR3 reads TGTGCCAGCAGTTTTCAGAGGGGGCAACAGCCCCAGCATTTT. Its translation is CASSFQRGQQPQHF.

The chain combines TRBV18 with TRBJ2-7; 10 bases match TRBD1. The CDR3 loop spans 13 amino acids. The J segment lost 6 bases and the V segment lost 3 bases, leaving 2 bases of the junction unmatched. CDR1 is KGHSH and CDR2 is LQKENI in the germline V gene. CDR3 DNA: TGTGCCAGCTCACCCCGGGACAGGGGCGAGCAGTACTTC. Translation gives CASSPRDRGEQYF.

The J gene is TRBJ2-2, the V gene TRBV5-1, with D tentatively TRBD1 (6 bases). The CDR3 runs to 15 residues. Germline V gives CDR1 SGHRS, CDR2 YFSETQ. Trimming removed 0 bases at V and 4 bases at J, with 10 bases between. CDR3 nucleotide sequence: TGCGCCAGCAGCTTGGGAGCAGGGGCCACCGGGGAGCTGTTTTTT. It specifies CASSLGAGATGELFF.

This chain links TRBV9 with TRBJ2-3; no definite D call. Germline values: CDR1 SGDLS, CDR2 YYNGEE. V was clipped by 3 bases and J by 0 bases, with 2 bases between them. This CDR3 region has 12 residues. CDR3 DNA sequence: TGTGCCAGCAGCGGTAGCACAGATACGCAGTATTTT. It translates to CASSGSTDTQYF.

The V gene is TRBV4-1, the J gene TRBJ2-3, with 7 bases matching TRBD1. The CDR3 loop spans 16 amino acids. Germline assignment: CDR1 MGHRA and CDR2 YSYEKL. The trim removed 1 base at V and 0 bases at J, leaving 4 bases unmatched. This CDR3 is CASSQVRDSSTDTQYF. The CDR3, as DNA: TGCGCCAGCAGCCAAGTCCGGGACAGTAGCACAGATACGCAGTATTTT.

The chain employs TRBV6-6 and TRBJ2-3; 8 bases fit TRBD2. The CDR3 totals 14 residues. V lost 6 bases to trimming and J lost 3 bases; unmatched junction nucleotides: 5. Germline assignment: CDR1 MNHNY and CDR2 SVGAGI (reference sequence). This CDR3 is CASSGGARTDTQYF. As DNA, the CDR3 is TGTGCCAGCAGCGGGGGGGCCCGTACAGATACGCAGTATTTT.

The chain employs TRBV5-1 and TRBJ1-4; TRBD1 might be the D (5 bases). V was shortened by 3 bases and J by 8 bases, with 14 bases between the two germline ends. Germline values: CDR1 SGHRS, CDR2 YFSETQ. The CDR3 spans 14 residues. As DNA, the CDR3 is TGCGCCAGCAGCTATGGGTCGGGGGACGAAAAACTGTTTTTT. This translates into CASSYGSGDEKLFF.

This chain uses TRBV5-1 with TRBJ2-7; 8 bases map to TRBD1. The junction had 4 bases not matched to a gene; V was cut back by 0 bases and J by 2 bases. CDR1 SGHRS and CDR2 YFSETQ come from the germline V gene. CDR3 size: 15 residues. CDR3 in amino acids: CASSLVQGGPYEQYF. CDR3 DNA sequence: TGCGCCAGCAGCTTGGTACAGGGGGGACCCTACGAGCAGTACTTC. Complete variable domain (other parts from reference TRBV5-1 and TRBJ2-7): KAGVTQTPRYLIKTRGQQVTLSCSPISGHRSVSWYQQTPGQGLQFLFEYFSETQRNKGNFPGRFSGRQFSNSRSEMNVSTLELGDSALYLCASSLVQGGPYEQYFGPGTRLTVT.

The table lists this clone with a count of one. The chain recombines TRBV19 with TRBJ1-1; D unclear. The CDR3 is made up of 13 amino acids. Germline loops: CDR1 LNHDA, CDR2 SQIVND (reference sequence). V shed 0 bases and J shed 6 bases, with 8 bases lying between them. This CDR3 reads CASSIEFLSEAFF. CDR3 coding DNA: TGTGCCAGTAGTATAGAATTTCTGTCTGAAGCTTTCTTT.

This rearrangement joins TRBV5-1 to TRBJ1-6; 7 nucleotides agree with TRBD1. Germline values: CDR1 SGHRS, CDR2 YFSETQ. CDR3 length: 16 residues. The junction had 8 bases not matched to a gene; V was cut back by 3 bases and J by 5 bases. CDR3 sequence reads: CASSSYRQGDNSPLHF. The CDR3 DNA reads TGCGCCAGCAGCTCCTATAGACAGGGTGATAATTCACCCCTCCACTTT. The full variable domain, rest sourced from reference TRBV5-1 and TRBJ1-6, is KAGVTQTPRYLIKTRGQQVTLSCSPISGHRSVSWYQQTPGQGLQFLFEYFSETQRNKGNFPGRFSGRQFSNSRSEMNVSTLELGDSALYLCASSSYRQGDNSPLHFGNGTRLTVT.

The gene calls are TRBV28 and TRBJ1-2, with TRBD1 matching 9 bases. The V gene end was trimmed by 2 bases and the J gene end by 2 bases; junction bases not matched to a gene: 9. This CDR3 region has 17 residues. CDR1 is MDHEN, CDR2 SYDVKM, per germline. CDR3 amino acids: CASSLMGDRGSNYGYTF. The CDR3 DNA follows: TGTGCCAGCAGTTTAATGGGTGACAGGGGGTCCAACTATGGCTACACCTTC.

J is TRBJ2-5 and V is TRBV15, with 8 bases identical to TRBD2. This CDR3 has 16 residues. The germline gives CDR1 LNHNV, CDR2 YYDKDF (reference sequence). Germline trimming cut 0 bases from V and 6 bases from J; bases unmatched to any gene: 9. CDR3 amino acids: CATSRDLSGGGKTQYF. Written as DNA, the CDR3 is TGTGCCACCAGCAGAGATTTAAGCGGGGGAGGAAAGACCCAGTACTTC.

In nucleotides, the CDR3 is TGTGCCAGCAGCTTGGCACAGGGGGACGGATACACAGATACGCAGTATTTT. Its translation is CASSLAQGDGYTDTQYF. The chain is built from TRBV5-8 and TRBJ2-3; TRBD1 matches at 8 bases. This CDR3 contains 17 residues. J was trimmed by 2 bases and V by 0 bases; bases with no gene match: 8. Germline lookup yields CDR1 SGHTS and CDR2 YDEGEE.

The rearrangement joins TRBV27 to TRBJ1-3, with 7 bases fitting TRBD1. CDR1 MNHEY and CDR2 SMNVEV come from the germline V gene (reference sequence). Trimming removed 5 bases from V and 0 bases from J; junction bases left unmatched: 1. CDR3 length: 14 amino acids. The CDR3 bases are TGTGCCAGCAGTACAGGGGTCTCTGGAAACACCATATATTTT. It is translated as CASSTGVSGNTIYF.

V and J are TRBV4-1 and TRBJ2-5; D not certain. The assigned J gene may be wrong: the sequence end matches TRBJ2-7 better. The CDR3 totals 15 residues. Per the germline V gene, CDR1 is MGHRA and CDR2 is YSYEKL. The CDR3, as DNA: TGCGCCAGCAGCCAAGACGTGCATCTATCCTACGAGCAGTACTTC. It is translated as CASSQDVHLSYEQYF.

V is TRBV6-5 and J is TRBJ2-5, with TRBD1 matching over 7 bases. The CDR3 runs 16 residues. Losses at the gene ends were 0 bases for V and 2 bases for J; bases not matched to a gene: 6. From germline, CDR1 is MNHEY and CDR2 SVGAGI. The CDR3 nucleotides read TGTGCCAGCAGTTACTCTACCGGGACAGCACAAGAGACCCAGTACTTC. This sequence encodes CASSYSTGTAQETQYF.

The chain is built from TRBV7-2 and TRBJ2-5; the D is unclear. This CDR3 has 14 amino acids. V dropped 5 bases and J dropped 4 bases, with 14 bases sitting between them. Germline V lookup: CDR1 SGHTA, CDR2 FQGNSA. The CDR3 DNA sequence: TGTGCCAGCAGCCCATCCGCCCAGGTAGAGACCCAGTACTTC. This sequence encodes CASSPSAQVETQYF.

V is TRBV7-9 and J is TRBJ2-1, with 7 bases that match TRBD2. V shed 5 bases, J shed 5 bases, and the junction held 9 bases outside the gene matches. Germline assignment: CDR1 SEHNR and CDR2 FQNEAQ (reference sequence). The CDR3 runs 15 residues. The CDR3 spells CASSVGRGSDNEQFF. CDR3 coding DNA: TGTGCCAGCAGCGTAGGGCGGGGGAGCGACAATGAGCAGTTCTTC.

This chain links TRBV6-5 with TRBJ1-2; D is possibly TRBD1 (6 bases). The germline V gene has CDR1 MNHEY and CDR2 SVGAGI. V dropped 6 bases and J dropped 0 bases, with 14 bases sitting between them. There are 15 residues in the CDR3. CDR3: CASRFDRSSNYGYTF. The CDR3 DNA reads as TGTGCCAGCAGATTCGACAGGAGCTCTAACTATGGCTACACCTTC.